This T cell receptor (beta chain) stems from a study of blood T cell repertoires in COVID-19. For the study at large: Samples of COVID-19 (acute and convalescent) were obtained from the United States, Italy and Spain. PBMCs, B-cell-depleted T cells, or T cells provided the cDNA or gDNA that made up the material.

CDR3 length: 12 amino acids. Trimming took 6 bases from V and 3 from J, leaving 9 bases between them. Authors' methods: Amplified reference gene primers provided the basis for estimating nucleated cell counts. Data came from immunoSEQ multiplex PCR; TCRdb stores just in-frame clones and leaves some out. V and J calls and clone size are those listed in that table; D and trimming were worked out from the DNA. The table has about 46,000 clones, approximately 85% seen once. The chain is built from TRBV12-3 or TRBV12-4 and TRBJ2-7; D call uncertain. The sequence derives from a human donor in a cohort sampled during active COVID-19. The donor label of this sample is uncertain. Sequences were obtained from peripheral blood. The CDR3 protein is CASSRDNYEQYF. The CDR3 DNA sequence: TGTGCCAGCAGCCGTGACAACTACGAGCAGTACTTC.